Listed below are T cell receptor beta chains from one sample, sequenced in a study of blood T cell repertoires in COVID-19. This table comes from immunoSEQ multiplex PCR, and its TCRdb copy is limited to in-frame clones, with some not included. The table lists some 150,000 clones, about 90% of them singletons. The sample consisted of peripheral blood. The receptors were sampled from a man over 45 with acute or convalescent COVID-19. CDR3s include the opening cysteine and the closing phenylalanine or tryptophan. The order of the fields is D gene, V gene, clone size, J gene, CDR3 protein, CDR3 DNA. A D gene is named only where the DNA matches it firmly. Size is stated for part of the rows, as once, few or many counts, or as a class when the clone is expanded.

>-|TRBV7-2|-|TRBJ2-5
CASSLDWQQETQYF
TGTGCCAGCAGCTTAGATTGGCAGCAAGAGACCCAGTACTTC
>TRBD2|TRBV2|few|TRBJ2-2
CASRVHGAGAGELFF
TGTGCCAGCAGGGTTCATGGAGCGGGAGCCGGGGAGCTGTTTTTT
>-|TRBV28|-|TRBJ1-2
CASSPLPDTGYTF
TGTGCCAGCAGTCCCCTGCCAGACACTGGCTACACCTTC
>TRBD1|TRBV6-5|-|TRBJ2-7
CASGRDRGYEQYF
TGTGCCAGCGGCAGGGACAGGGGCTACGAGCAGTACTTC
>TRBD1|TRBV9|-|TRBJ2-3
CASSVAGGADTQYF
TGTGCCAGCAGCGTCGCAGGGGGCGCGGATACGCAGTATTTT
>TRBD2|TRBV11-3|-|TRBJ2-1
CASSLTRTSGGHTYNEQFF
TGTGCCAGCAGCTTGACCCGGACTAGCGGGGGCCACACTTACAATGAGCAGTTCTTC
>-|TRBV28|-|TRBJ2-3
CASIREGSTDTQYF
TGTGCCAGCATACGGGAAGGGAGCACAGATACGCAGTATTTT
>TRBD1|TRBV28|-|TRBJ1-4
CASSFDRGATNEKLFF
TGTGCCAGCAGTTTCGACAGGGGCGCAACTAATGAAAAACTGTTTTTT
>-|TRBV9|-|TRBJ2-1
CASSVATGTDNEQFF
TGTGCCAGCAGCGTAGCTACAGGGACGGACAATGAGCAGTTCTTC
>TRBD1|TRBV27|-|TRBJ2-5
CASSFQTGGVQTQYF
TGTGCCAGCAGTTTCCAGACAGGGGGGGTTCAGACCCAGTACTTC
>-|TRBV12-3/TRBV12-4|-|TRBJ2-3
CASSPGFTDTQYF
TGTGCCAGCAGTCCAGGGTTTACAGATACGCAGTATTTT
>TRBD1|TRBV7-9|-|TRBJ1-2
CASSRTGTGPYGYTF
TGTGCCAGCAGCAGAACCGGGACAGGGCCCTATGGCTACACCTTC
>TRBD1|TRBV27|-|TRBJ1-2
CASSLDRDYGYTF
TGTGCCAGCAGCCTTGACAGGGACTATGGCTACACCTTC
>-|TRBV13|-|TRBJ2-2
CASSQDTAGELFF
TGTGCCAGCAGCCAGGACACCGCCGGGGAGCTGTTTTTT
>TRBD1|TRBV6-5|once|TRBJ2-6
CASSMDRSGANVLTF
TGTGCCAGCAGTATGGACAGGTCTGGGGCCAACGTCCTGACTTTC
>-|TRBV11-3|few|TRBJ2-2
CASSFEDTPNTGELFF
TGTGCCAGCAGCTTTGAGGACACTCCGAACACCGGGGAGCTGTTTTTT
>-|TRBV11-2|-|TRBJ2-7
CASSLADSGGSYEQYF
TGTGCCAGCAGCTTAGCGGACAGCGGAGGCTCCTACGAGCAGTACTTC
>TRBD1|TRBV2|-|TRBJ1-6
CASSFTGGDSPLHF
TGTGCCAGCAGTTTTACAGGGGGCGATTCACCCCTCCACTTT
>-|TRBV4-3|-|TRBJ2-5
CASSQELGRGRQETQYF
TGCGCCAGCAGCCAAGAATTGGGCCGAGGGCGACAAGAGACCCAGTACTTC
>TRBD1|TRBV27|-|TRBJ2-1
CASSTIFRTGRNEQFF
TGTGCCAGCAGTACCATCTTCCGGACAGGGAGGAATGAGCAGTTCTTC
>-|TRBV4-2|-|TRBJ2-7
CASSSQAFDEQYF
TGTGCCAGCAGCAGCCAAGCGTTCGACGAGCAGTACTTC
>TRBD1|TRBV5-6|-|TRBJ2-7
CASSLDRGTYEQYF
TGTGCCAGCAGCTTGGACAGGGGAACCTACGAGCAGTACTTC
>TRBD1|TRBV10-2|-|TRBJ1-2
CASSMTGQGYGYTF
TGCGCCAGCAGTATGACAGGGCAAGGGTATGGCTACACCTTC
>TRBD2|TRBV24-1|-|TRBJ2-3
CATSGARASGGERTDTQYF
TGTGCCACCAGTGGGGCCCGGGCTAGCGGGGGGGAACGCACAGATACGCAGTATTTT
>TRBD2|TRBV6-1|-|TRBJ2-1
CASSEARTSYNEQFF
TGTGCCAGCAGTGAAGCCAGGACTAGTTACAATGAGCAGTTCTTC
>TRBD2|TRBV5-4|-|TRBJ2-1
CASSLGGGEYNEQFF
TGTGCCAGCAGCTTGGGTGGGGGGGAATACAATGAGCAGTTCTTC
>TRBD1|TRBV6-5|-|TRBJ1-2
CASSYSGTGIGYTF
TGTGCCAGCAGTTACTCCGGGACAGGGATCGGCTACACCTTC
>TRBD1|TRBV18|once|TRBJ2-4
CASSPLTGENIQYF
TGTGCCAGCTCACCATTAACAGGGGAAAACATTCAGTACTTC
>TRBD2|TRBV7-9|-|TRBJ2-2
CASSEGLAGNTGELFF
TGTGCCAGCAGCGAGGGACTAGCGGGGAACACCGGGGAGCTGTTTTTT
>TRBD1|TRBV2|once|TRBJ1-2
CASSTGGESGYTF
TGTGCTTCCTCGACAGGGGGGGAGAGTGGCTACACCTTC
>-|TRBV7-9|-|TRBJ2-7
CASSLTDSPAYEQYF
TGTGCCAGCAGCTTAACGGACAGTCCCGCCTACGAGCAGTACTTC
>-|TRBV6-5|few|TRBJ2-7
CASSWQPGLSF
TGTGCCAGCAGTTGGCAGCCGGGACTCTCCTTC
>-|TRBV11-1|-|TRBJ2-7
CASSSGSYEQYF
TGTGCCAGCAGCTCGGGTTCCTACGAGCAGTACTTC
>-|TRBV11-2|-|TRBJ1-1
CASSLASTDYMNTEAFF
TGTGCCAGCAGCTTAGCGTCTACAGACTACATGAACACTGAAGCTTTCTTT
>-|TRBV6-1|once|TRBJ2-1
CASSEYDKSSYNEQFF
TGTGCCAGCAGTGAATACGACAAGAGCTCCTACAATGAGCAGTTCTTC
>TRBD1|TRBV27|-|TRBJ1-1
CASSLTGAKAFF
TGTGCCAGCAGTTTAACAGGGGCTAAAGCTTTCTTT
>TRBD1|TRBV29-1|-|TRBJ1-1
CSVADRGLENTEAFF
TGCAGCGTTGCGGACAGGGGGCTAGAGAACACTGAAGCTTTCTTT
>-|TRBV12-3/TRBV12-4|-|TRBJ2-3
CASTGVRADTQYF
TGTGCCAGCACAGGGGTGAGAGCAGATACGCAGTATTTT